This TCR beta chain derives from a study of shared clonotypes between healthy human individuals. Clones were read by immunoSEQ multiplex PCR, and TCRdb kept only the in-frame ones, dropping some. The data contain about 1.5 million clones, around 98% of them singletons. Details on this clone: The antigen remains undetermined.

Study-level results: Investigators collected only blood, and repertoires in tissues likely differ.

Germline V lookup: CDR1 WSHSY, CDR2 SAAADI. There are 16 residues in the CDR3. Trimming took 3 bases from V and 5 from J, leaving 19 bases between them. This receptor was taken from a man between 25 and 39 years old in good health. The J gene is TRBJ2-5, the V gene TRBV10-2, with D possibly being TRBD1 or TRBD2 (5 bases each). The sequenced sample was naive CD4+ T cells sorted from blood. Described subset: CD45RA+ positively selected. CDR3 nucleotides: TGCGCCAGCAGTGATGACAGAGGGACCCCTATTGAGACCCAGTACTTC. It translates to CASSDDRGTPIETQYF.